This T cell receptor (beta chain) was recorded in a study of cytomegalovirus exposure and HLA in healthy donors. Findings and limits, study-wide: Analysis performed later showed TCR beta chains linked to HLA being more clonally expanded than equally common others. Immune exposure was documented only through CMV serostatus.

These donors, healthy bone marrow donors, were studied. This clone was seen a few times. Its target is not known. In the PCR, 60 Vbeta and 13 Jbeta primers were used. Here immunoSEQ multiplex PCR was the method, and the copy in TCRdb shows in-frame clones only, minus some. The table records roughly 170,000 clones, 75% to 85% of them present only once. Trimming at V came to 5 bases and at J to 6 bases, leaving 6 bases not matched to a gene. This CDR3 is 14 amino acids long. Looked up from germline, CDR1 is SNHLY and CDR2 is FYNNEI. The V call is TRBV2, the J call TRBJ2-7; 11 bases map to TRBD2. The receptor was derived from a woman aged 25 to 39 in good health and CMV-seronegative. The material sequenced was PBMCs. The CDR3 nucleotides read TGTGCCAGCAGTAAGACTAGCGGGGCCTTCGAGCAGTACTTC. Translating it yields CASSKTSGAFEQYF.